These 28 T cell receptor beta chains were sequenced from one sample in a study of neurological immune-mediated disorders. TCRdb re-analysed the 5' RACE reads in MiXCR, keeping a single row per CDR3 protein. The sample consists of about 50,000 distinct CDR3 sequences, around 3.5% of them appearing once. The sample comprised PBMCs. These TCRs come from a man between 35 and 55 years old with multiple sclerosis.

There are many counts of this clonotype. In DNA, the CDR3 is TGTGCCAGCAGTGAAGGGCGGGGTCAAGAGACCCAGTACTTC. Translation gives CASSEGRGQETQYF. This chain uses TRBV2 with TRBJ2-5, with D possibly being TRBD2 (6 bases). Trimming removed 1 base at V and 2 bases at J, with 8 bases between. Germline loops: CDR1 SNHLY, CDR2 FYNNEI. This CDR3 contains 14 residues.

This clonotype was seen ten or more times. This chain connects TRBV24-1 to TRBJ2-6; unclear D gene. Trimming cost V 3 bases and J 0 bases, with 11 bases left between them. The CDR3 extends over 17 amino acids. Germline V gene sequence: CDR1 KGHDR, CDR2 SFDVKD. CDR3 protein: CATSDPKVPSGANVLTF. CDR3 sequence (DNA): TGTGCCACCAGTGATCCCAAAGTTCCCTCTGGGGCCAACGTCCTGACTTTC.

Turning to this clonotype: A much more abundant neighbour one base away suggests this may be a read error. The chain couples TRBV9 to TRBJ2-3; 8 bases line up with TRBD2. Trimming removed 4 bases from V and 5 bases from J; junction bases left unmatched: 9. Germline values: CDR1 SGDLS, CDR2 YYNGEE. This CDR3 is built from 15 residues. CDR3: CASSIGAGDLDTQYF. The CDR3 DNA follows: TGTGCCAGCAGCATAGGAGCGGGGGACTTAGATACGCAGTATTTT.

This clonotype ranks as medium-sized. The chain joins TRBV29-1 to TRBJ2-1; 7 bases match TRBD1. The trim removed 4 bases at V and 7 bases at J, leaving 4 bases unmatched. The CDR3 is 12 amino acids. In germline, CDR1 is SQVTM, CDR2 ANQGSEA. CDR3 protein: CSVVRGLNEQFF. CDR3 DNA: TGCAGCGTTGTGAGGGGGCTGAATGAGCAGTTCTTC.

This clonotype was seen ten or more times. One end of the junction does not line up with germline, which may come from a read error. The chain couples TRBV7-7 to TRBJ2-1; TRBD2 matches at 8 bases. CDR3 length equals 15 residues. Per germline, CDR1 SSHAT and CDR2 FNYEAQ (reference sequence). In DNA, the CDR3 is TGTGCTAGCAGCCCCGTGAGCGGGGGTCAAAATGAGCAGTTCTTC. This encodes CASSPVSGGQNEQFF. The full variable domain, completed using reference TRBV7-7 and TRBJ2-1, is GAGVSQSPRYKVTKRGQDVTLRCDPISSHATLYWYQQALGQGPEFLTYFNYEAQPDKSGLPSDRFSAERPEGSISTLTIQRTEQRDSAMYRCASSPVSGGQNEQFFGPGTRLTVL.

This clonotype was counted ten times or more. The chain links TRBV19 to TRBJ2-2; 8 bases are a match to TRBD2. Losses at the gene ends were 4 bases for V and 5 bases for J; bases not matched to a gene: 6. Germline-derived CDR1 and CDR2 are LNHDA and SQIVND (reference sequence). The CDR3 has 15 amino acids. In DNA, the CDR3 is TGTGCCAGTAGTAGTGGACTAGCAAGTACCGGGGAGCTGTTTTTT. This gives the protein CASSSGLASTGELFF.

This clonotype was picked up many times. The CDR3 sequence: CASRRAGVTDTQYF. CDR3 nucleotide sequence: TGTGCCAGCAGGCGAGCGGGGGTTACAGATACGCAGTATTTT. This chain joins TRBV12-3 or TRBV12-4 and TRBJ2-3; 8 nucleotides line up with TRBD2. The CDR3 has 14 residues. V was pared by 6 bases and J by 3 bases, with 5 bases of the junction left unmatched.

The chain uses TRBV3-1 and TRBJ2-5, with 10 bases fitting TRBD2. There are 18 residues in the CDR3. The junction had 10 bases not matched to a gene; V was cut back by 0 bases and J by 3 bases. Germline CDR1 and CDR2: LGHDT and YNNKEL (reference sequence). DNA for the CDR3: TGTGCCAGCAGCCAAGACGGTGCCGGGCTAGCGGGGGAAGAGACCCAGTACTTC. It translates to CASSQDGAGLAGEETQYF.

The sample holds a few counts of this clonotype. This chain uses TRBV18 with TRBJ2-1, with TRBD1 as a possible D gene (7 bases). The germline CDR1 and CDR2 sequences are KGHSH and LQKENI. The length of the CDR3 is 15 residues. V lost 2 bases to trimming and J lost 7 bases, with 15 bases between them. CDR3: CASSPGQAGGNEQFF. The CDR3 nucleotides read TGTGCCAGCTCACCAGGACAGGCCGGAGGGAATGAGCAGTTCTTC.

The rearrangement links TRBV3-1 to TRBJ2-3; tentative D call: TRBD2 (5 bases). The ends were cut back, 0 bases at V and 3 bases at J, with 10 bases in the middle. This CDR3 contains 15 residues. Per the germline V gene, CDR1 is LGHDT and CDR2 is YNNKEL (reference sequence). CDR3 bases: TGTGCCAGCAGCCAAGACGGCCGGGGAACAGATACGCAGTATTTT. It codes for CASSQDGRGTDTQYF.

At least ten counts were recorded for this clonotype. This chain joins TRBV29-1 and TRBJ2-5; perhaps D is TRBD1 or TRBD2 (5 bases each). The CDR3 extends over 14 amino acids. Deletions cut 1 base from V and 5 bases from J, with 14 bases between. Germline loops: CDR1 SQVTM, CDR2 ANQGSEA. The CDR3 nucleotides read TGCAGCGTTGAAGTCGGGACGGTCGGGGAGACCCAGTACTTC. Amino acid sequence: CSVEVGTVGETQYF. Together with reference TRBV29-1 and TRBJ2-5, the CDR3 gives the full variable domain: SAVISQKPSRDICQRGTSLTIQCQVDSQVTMMFWYRQQPGQSLTLIATANQGSEATYESGFVIDKFPISRPNLTFSTLTVSNMSPEDSSIYLCSVEVGTVGETQYFGPGTRLLVL.

This clonotype occurred many times. This rearrangement joins TRBV5-1 to TRBJ1-6, with TRBD1 identical over 8 bases. The CDR3 covers 14 residues. The germline gives CDR1 SGHRS, CDR2 YFSETQ. V lost 3 bases and J lost 7; bases outside the gene matches: 3. This CDR3 reads CASSWTGLNSPLHF. The CDR3 DNA is TGCGCCAGCAGCTGGACAGGGTTGAATTCACCCCTCCACTTT. Based on the CDR3 plus reference TRBV5-1 and TRBJ1-6, the full variable domain is KAGVTQTPRYLIKTRGQQVTLSCSPISGHRSVSWYQQTPGQGLQFLFEYFSETQRNKGNFPGRFSGRQFSNSRSEMNVSTLELGDSALYLCASSWTGLNSPLHFGNGTRLTVT.

The chain couples TRBV7-2 to TRBJ1-2; D remains ambiguous. The CDR3 loop spans 16 amino acids. CDR1 and CDR2 (germline): SGHTA, FQGNSA. With 1 base removed from V and 0 bases from J, the gap between germline ends came to 12 bases. The CDR3 nucleotides read TGTGCCAGCAGCTTAGGGTCCAGAGTAACTAACTATGGCTACACCTTC. Amino acid sequence: CASSLGSRVTNYGYTF.

Only a few counts were recorded for this clonotype. The CDR3 DNA sequence: TGTGCCAGCGGGGGGGTAGCACAGGGTACGCAGTATTTT. Protein product: CASGGVAQGTQYF. This rearrangement joins TRBV7-3 to TRBJ2-3; TRBD2 is a possible D gene (7 bases). The length of the CDR3 is 13 residues. V lost 8 bases and J lost 8, with 17 bases in between. The germline V gene encodes CDR1 SGHTA and CDR2 FQGTGA. Looking up the rest from reference TRBV7-3 and TRBJ2-3 gives the full variable domain: GAGVSQTPSNKVTEKGKYVELRCDPISGHTALYWYRQSLGQGPEFLIYFQGTGAADDSGLPNDRFFAVRPEGSVSTLKIQRTERGDSAVYLCASGGVAQGTQYFGPGTRLTVL.

In this sample, this clonotype turned up many times. The rearrangement uses TRBV7-3 and TRBJ1-1; D remains ambiguous. V gave up 5 bases and J gave up 0 bases, with 7 bases separating them. CDR1 and CDR2 from the germline V gene are SGHTA and FQGTGA. The length of the CDR3 is 13 residues. In nucleotides, the CDR3 is TGTGCCAGCAGCCTCTCAGTGAACACTGAAGCTTTCTTT. Its translation: CASSLSVNTEAFF.

This clonotype was found many times. The chain has TRBV5-1 and TRBJ2-5; 10 bases are shared with TRBD2. The CDR3 runs 16 residues. Germline-derived CDR1 and CDR2 are SGHRS and YFSETQ. Losses at the gene ends were 4 bases for V and 5 bases for J; bases not matched to a gene: 11. The CDR3 nucleotides are TGCGCCAGCAGCGCCTCAGCGGGGGGGCTTGGGGAGACCCAGTACTTC. As protein: CASSASAGGLGETQYF.

This clonotype appeared many times. The V call is TRBV7-3, the J call TRBJ1-2; D may be TRBD1 (5 bases). The V gene's germline CDR1 is SGHTA and CDR2 FQGTGA. CDR3 length: 12 amino acids. V dropped 5 bases and J dropped 8 bases, with 12 bases sitting between them. Written as DNA, the CDR3 is TGTGCCAGCAGCCCTGGGGCTGGCGGCTACACCTTC. Translation gives CASSPGAGGYTF.

This clonotype has a count of ten or more. J is TRBJ2-7 and V is TRBV27; D possibly matches TRBD1 or TRBD2 (6 bases each). CDR3 length equals 14 residues. Germline V CDR1 and CDR2: MNHEY, SMNVEV (reference sequence). V dropped 3 bases and J dropped 7 bases, with 16 bases sitting between them. CDR3 in DNA: TGTGCCAGCAGTTTCTCCCCGGGGGCTAGGGAGCAGTACTTC. Protein sequence: CASSFSPGAREQYF.

This clonotype has at least ten counts. The chain joins TRBV10-3 to TRBJ2-5, with a tentative D call TRBD1 (6 bases). The germline V and J ends were trimmed by 0 bases and 1 base, with 6 bases remaining between them. Germline V gene sequence: CDR1 ENHRY, CDR2 SYGVKD. The CDR3 length is 14 residues. CDR3 bases: TGTGCCATCAGTGAGTCGACAGGCCAAGAGACCCAGTACTTC. This codes for CAISESTGQETQYF.

Concerning this clonotype: An end of the junction differs from the germline gene, which may be a read error. The chain has TRBV27 and TRBJ1-6; D call uncertain. Germline CDR1 is MNHEY and CDR2 is SMNVEV (reference sequence). The CDR3 sequence is 12 residues long. CDR3 residues: CASSLSGSPLNF. The CDR3 bases are TGTGCCAGCAGTTTATCGGGTTCACCCCTCAACTTT.

Ten or more counts support this clonotype. This chain connects TRBV7-9 to TRBJ1-3, with D perhaps TRBD1 (5 bases). Trimming left V 1 base short and J 2 bases short, with 12 bases between. The CDR3 spans 16 residues. Germline assignment: CDR1 SEHNR and CDR2 FQNEAQ (reference sequence). Written as DNA, the CDR3 is TGTGCCAGCAGCTTAGATCAAACAGGAGCTGGAAACACCATATATTTT. Amino acid sequence: CASSLDQTGAGNTIYF.

J is TRBJ1-1 and V is TRBV7-9; 7 positions agree with TRBD1. Germline CDR1 is SEHNR and CDR2 is FQNEAQ (reference sequence). J lost 7 bases, V lost 2 bases, and 10 bases had no gene match. The CDR3 covers 15 residues. CDR3 DNA sequence: TGTGCCAGCAGCTTAAACTCGGCAGGGGGAAGTGAAGCTTTCTTT. Translation gives CASSLNSAGGSEAFF.

Comments on this clonotype: This may be a read error, as it is one base from a much larger clone. Given the absence of the conserved phenylalanine or tryptophan at the CDR3 end, a read error is likely. The chain uses TRBV6-5 and TRBJ2-5, with 9 positions matching TRBD1. The CDR3 sequence is 16 residues long. J lost 0 bases, V lost 6 bases, and 8 bases had no gene match. Germline V gene sequence: CDR1 MNHEY, CDR2 SVGAGI. CDR3 loop: CASRYRQGGYQETQYC. For the CDR3, the DNA is TGTGCCAGCAGATACAGACAGGGGGGGTACCAAGAGACCCAGTACTGC.

This clonotype appeared many times. The chain recombines TRBV10-3 with TRBJ2-1; D ambiguous. CDR1 is ENHRY, CDR2 SYGVKD, per germline. Trimming shortened V by 6 bases and J by 11 bases, and 11 bases separated the two germline ends. CDR3 size: 11 residues. CDR3 DNA sequence: TGTGCCATCAGCGCTCCCCGCCAGCAGTTCTTC. It encodes CAISAPRQQFF.

This clonotype was observed at least ten times. V gene TRBV2 combines with J gene TRBJ2-7; D ambiguous. The V end was cut by 3 bases, the J end by 3 bases, with 3 bases between. The CDR3 is 11 residues long. Germline loops: CDR1 SNHLY, CDR2 FYNNEI. The CDR3 DNA sequence: TGTGCCAGCAGTGAGATCTACGAGCAGTACTTC. Protein: CASSEIYEQYF.

Points on this clonotype: This may come from a read error, since a much larger clone is one base off. The rearrangement uses TRBV12-3 or TRBV12-4 and TRBJ2-2; D perhaps matches TRBD2 (6 bases). With 3 bases removed from V and 1 base from J, the gap between germline ends came to 6 bases. This CDR3 is built from 14 residues. CDR3 loop: CASSFGGNTGELFF. The CDR3 nucleotides are TGTGCCAGCAGTTTCGGGGGGAACACCGGGGAGCTGTTTTTT.

The sample holds a few counts of this clonotype. The rearrangement uses TRBV5-1 and TRBJ1-5; no firm D call. Deletions cut 5 bases from V and 2 bases from J, with 11 bases between. Germline values: CDR1 SGHRS, CDR2 YFSETQ. The CDR3 contains 14 residues. Here the CDR3 reads CASSEEAGNQPQHF. The CDR3 nucleotides read TGCGCCAGCAGTGAGGAGGCGGGCAATCAGCCCCAGCATTTT.

Regarding this clonotype: The junction shows a germline mismatch at one end, possibly a read error. The rearrangement links TRBV7-2 to TRBJ1-5, with D hard to call. This CDR3 comprises 15 residues. Germline loops: CDR1 SGHTA, CDR2 FQGNSA. The CDR3: CASSLVVMGNQPQNF. In DNA form, the CDR3 reads TGTGCCAGCAGCTTGGTGGTTATGGGCAATCAGCCCCAGAATTTT.